This T cell receptor (beta chain) was found in a study of blood T cell repertoires in COVID-19. Study information: Both acute and convalescent COVID-19 samples were obtained from the United States, Italy and Spain. PBMCs, B-cell-depleted T cells, or T cells were the source of the cDNA or gDNA that made up the material.

V was shortened by 5 bases and J by 4 bases, with 20 bases between the two germline ends. The CDR3 has 16 amino acids. The V gene's germline CDR1 is SGHVS and CDR2 FNYEAQ. Authors' methods: Cell counts per sample came from amplifying reference gene primers. Method: immunoSEQ multiplex PCR; TCRdb's copy keeps in-frame clones and lacks some. The V and J calls and the clone size are those of that table, but D and trimming were determined from the DNA. The data show more than 200,000 clones, around four fifths seen once. The chain combines TRBV7-6 with TRBJ1-1, with D unclear. The clonotype was recovered from a middle-aged man with acute or convalescent COVID-19. The source material was peripheral blood. The CDR3 region has the DNA TGTGCCAGCAGCATGAACGTCGGGCCGCGGGGCACTGAAGCTTTCTTT. Protein: CASSMNVGPRGTEAFF. The whole variable domain, filled in from reference TRBV7-6 and TRBJ1-1, reads GAGVSQSPRYKVTKRGQDVALRCDPISGHVSLYWYRQALGQGPEFLTYFNYEAQQDKSGLPNDRFSAERPEGSISTLTIQRTEQRDSAMYRCASSMNVGPRGTEAFFGQGTRLTVV.